This T cell receptor beta chain was captured by sequencing in a study of response to subunit inactivated influenza vaccine. Notes on the study in general: Researchers suggested that each seasonal influenza vaccination recruits few new T cells.

MiXCR, applied by TCRdb to the RT-PCR reads, yields one record per CDR3 protein. This table has some 500,000 distinct CDR3 sequences, over 25% appearing once. The CDR3 loop spans 13 amino acids. Germline CDR1 reads MNHEY; CDR2 reads SMNVEV (reference sequence). With 2 bases removed from V and 8 bases from J, the gap between germline ends came to 10 bases. This clonotype was detected only a few times. Its antigen is currently unknown. This receptor was identified in a man in his fifties who received an inactivated influenza vaccine. The material sequenced was CD4+ T cells sorted from PBMCs, taken roughly 5 days after vaccination. The rearrangement joins TRBV27 to TRBJ2-1; D unclear. The CDR3 bases are TGTGCCAGCAGTTTAAGACTCAAAGATGAGCAGTTCTTC. This codes for CASSLRLKDEQFF.